This TCR beta chain was captured by sequencing in a study of T cell repertoires in cytomegalovirus infection. The CDR3 sequence is 17 residues long. Trimming took off 3 bases at V and 5 bases at J, with 20 bases between the two ends. The V gene's germline CDR1 is SGHVS and CDR2 FNYEAQ. MiXCR was run by TCRdb on the reads, yielding one entry per CDR3 protein. The table lists fewer than 850,000 distinct CDR3 sequences, almost 30% of them singletons. This clonotype was observed at least ten times. What it recognizes is unknown. V gene TRBV7-6 combines with J gene TRBJ2-1, with no clear D. This clonotype was sampled from a human donor in good health (CMV status not recorded). Some clones in this sample may be carry-over from other donors' samples. This specimen was cultured CD8+ T cells from PBMCs, taken from culture after CMV antigen stimulation. CDR3 bases: TGTGCCAGCAGCTTGAGGTCCGACTCAGGAAGGAACAATGAGCAGTTCTTC. This codes for CASSLRSDSGRNNEQFF.